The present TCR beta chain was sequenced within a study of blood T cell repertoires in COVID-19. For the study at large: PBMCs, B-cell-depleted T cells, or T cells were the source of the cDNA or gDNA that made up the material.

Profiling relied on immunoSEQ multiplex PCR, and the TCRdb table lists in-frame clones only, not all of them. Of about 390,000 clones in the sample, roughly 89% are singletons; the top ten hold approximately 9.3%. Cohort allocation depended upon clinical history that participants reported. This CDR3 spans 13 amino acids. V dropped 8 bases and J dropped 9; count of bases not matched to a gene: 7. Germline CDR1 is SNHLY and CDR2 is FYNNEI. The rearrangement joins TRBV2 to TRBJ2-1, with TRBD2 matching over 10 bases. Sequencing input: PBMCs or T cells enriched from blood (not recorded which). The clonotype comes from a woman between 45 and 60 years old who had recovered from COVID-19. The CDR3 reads CASLGTSVGEQFF. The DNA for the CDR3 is TGTGCCAGCCTCGGGACTAGCGTCGGTGAGCAGTTCTTC.